The T cell receptor beta chain described here comes from a study of T-cell memory formation after mild COVID-19. This clonotype was counted between two and nine times. The antigen is undetermined. Overall study findings and caveats: Pre-infection memory already had some responding clones, implying cross-reactive memory joined. Second-wave clones with a day 37 peak had unconfirmed SARS-CoV-2 specificity. Contracting CD8+ clones were enriched in EMRA, CD4+ mainly in CM and EM.

TCRdb re-analysed the 5' RACE reads in MiXCR, keeping a single row per CDR3 protein. The table has more than 200,000 distinct CDR3 sequences, roughly 15% seen once. The CDR3 contains 13 residues. V lost 4 bases and J lost 4, with 11 bases in between. Looked up from germline, CDR1 is SGHDT and CDR2 is YYEEEE. The TCR sequence derives from a man younger than 35 who had mild COVID-19 (a few samples of this study predate the infection). Cell type and time point are not known. The V and J genes are TRBV5-6 and TRBJ1-2; D remains ambiguous. The specimen was PBMCs or a T cell subset sorted from them (not recorded which). DNA for the CDR3: TGTGCCAGCAGCGCTCGCCGTCTCTATGGCTACACCTTC. Its translation: CASSARRLYGYTF.